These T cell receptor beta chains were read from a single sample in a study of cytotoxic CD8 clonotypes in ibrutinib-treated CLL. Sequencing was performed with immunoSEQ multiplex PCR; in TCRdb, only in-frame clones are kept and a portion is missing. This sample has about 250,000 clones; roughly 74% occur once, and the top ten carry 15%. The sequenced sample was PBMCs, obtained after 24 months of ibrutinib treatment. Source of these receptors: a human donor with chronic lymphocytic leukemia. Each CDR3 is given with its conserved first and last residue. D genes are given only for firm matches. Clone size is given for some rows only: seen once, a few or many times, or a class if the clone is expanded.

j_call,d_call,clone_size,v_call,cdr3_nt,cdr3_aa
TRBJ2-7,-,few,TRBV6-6,TGTGCCAGCAGCTACAGGGACGGCGAGCAGTACTTC,CASSYRDGEQYF
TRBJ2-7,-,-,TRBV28,TGTGCCAGCAGTTTATCCAGTCAAGAGCAGTACTTC,CASSLSSQEQYF
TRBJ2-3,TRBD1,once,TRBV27,TGTGCCAGCTGCCTCCGGGGGAGACAGGGGAGAGATACGCAGTATTTT,CASCLRGRQGRDTQYF
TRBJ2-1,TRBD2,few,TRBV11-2,TGTGCCAGCAGCTTATTTCGAGTGGGAGGGAAGGTTGGTGGTGAGCAGTTCTTC,CASSLFRVGGKVGGEQFF
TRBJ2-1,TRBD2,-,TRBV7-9,TGTGCCAGCCAACTAGCGGTAAGCAATGAGCAGTTCTTC,CASQLAVSNEQFF
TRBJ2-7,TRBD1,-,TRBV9,TGTGCCAGCAGCGTAACGGGACAGGGATCCTACGAGCAGTACTTC,CASSVTGQGSYEQYF
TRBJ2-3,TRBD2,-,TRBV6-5,TGTGCCAGCAGAGGGGCGGGGGCAGATACGCAGTATTTT,CASRGAGADTQYF
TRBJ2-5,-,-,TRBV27,TGTGCCAGCAGAGGTCAGAGCCAAGAGACCCAGTACTTC,CASRGQSQETQYF
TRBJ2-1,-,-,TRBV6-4,TGTGCCAGCAGTGACAAGAGGGAAAGATGGGATGAGCAGTTCTTC,CASSDKRERWDEQFF
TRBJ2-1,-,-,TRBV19,TGTGCCAGTAGTATGGACTATCGGAGCTCCTACAATGAGCAGTTCTTC,CASSMDYRSSYNEQFF
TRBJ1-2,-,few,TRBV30,TGTGCCTGGAGCGGCAGGGCACCGGTGGGGTATGGCTACACCTTC,CAWSGRAPVGYGYTF
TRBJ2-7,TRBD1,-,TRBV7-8,TGTGCCAGCAGCCCCAAAACGGGACAGGGGTCCTCCTACGAGCAGTACTTC,CASSPKTGQGSSYEQYF
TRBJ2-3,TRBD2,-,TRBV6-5,TGTGCCAGCAGTCAGGGACTAGCCGGCACAGATACGCAGTATTTT,CASSQGLAGTDTQYF
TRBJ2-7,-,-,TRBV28,TGTGCCAGCAGTTTGTACCGGTGGGACACCTACGAGCAGTACTTC,CASSLYRWDTYEQYF
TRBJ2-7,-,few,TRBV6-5,TGTGCCAGCAGGAGGACCCACCAGGAGTCCTACGAGCAGTACTTC,CASRRTHQESYEQYF
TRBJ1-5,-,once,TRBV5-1,TGCGCCAGCAGCCCAGGAGGAGGGGTCTATAGCAATCAGCCCCAGCATTTT,CASSPGGGVYSNQPQHF
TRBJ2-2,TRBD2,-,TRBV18,TGTGCCAGCTCACAATCGACTAGCGAGAACACCGGGGAGCTGTTTTTT,CASSQSTSENTGELFF
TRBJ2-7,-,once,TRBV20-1,TGCAGTGCTAGAGATCACCACGAGCAGTACTTC,CSARDHHEQYF
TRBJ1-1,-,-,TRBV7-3,TGTGCCAGCAGCTTAACGACTCTAAGGGCCCCGATGAACACTGAAGCTTTCTTT,CASSLTTLRAPMNTEAFF
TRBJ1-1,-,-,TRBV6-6,TGTGCCAGCAGTTATGGAGTGAGCACTGAAGCTTTCTTT,CASSYGVSTEAFF
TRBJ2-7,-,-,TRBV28,TGTGCCAGCACCGGACTCGGCCAGTACGAGCAGTACTTC,CASTGLGQYEQYF
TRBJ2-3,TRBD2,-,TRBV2,TGTGCCAGCAGTCCTGGACTAGGAGATACGCAGTATTTT,CASSPGLGDTQYF
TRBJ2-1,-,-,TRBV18,TGTGCCAGCTCACCACTCCCTCTTAATGAGCAGTTCTTC,CASSPLPLNEQFF
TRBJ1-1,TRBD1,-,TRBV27,TGTGCCAGCAGTTTATCGGTGCGATCCCCCGGGACAGGGCTGCCTGAAGCTTTCTTT,CASSLSVRSPGTGLPEAFF
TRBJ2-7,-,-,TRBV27,TGTGCCAGCAGTTACCGCAGTACCTACGAGCAGTACTTC,CASSYRSTYEQYF
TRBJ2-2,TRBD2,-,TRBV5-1,TGCGCCAGCAGCGGGACTAGCGGGCTGAACACCGGGGAGCTGTTTTTT,CASSGTSGLNTGELFF
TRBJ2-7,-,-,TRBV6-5,TGTGCCAGCAGCCGCAGGGTCTCCTACGAGCAGTACTTC,CASSRRVSYEQYF
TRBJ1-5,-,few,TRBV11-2,TGTGCCAGCAGTGTTGGGGGAAATCAGCCCCAGCATTTT,CASSVGGNQPQHF
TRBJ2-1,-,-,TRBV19,TGTGCCAGTAGTATAAGTCGAACAGGGCTCAGCAATGAGCAGTTCTTC,CASSISRTGLSNEQFF
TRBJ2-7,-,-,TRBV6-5,TGTGCCAGCAGGAGGAGATACCTCCACGAGCAGTACTTC,CASRRRYLHEQYF
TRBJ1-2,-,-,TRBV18,TGTGCCAGCTCAGAACAGACTAACTATGGCTACACCTTC,CASSEQTNYGYTF
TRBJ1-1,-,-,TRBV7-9,TGTGCCAGCAGCACTATGAACACTGAAGCTTTCTTT,CASSTMNTEAFF
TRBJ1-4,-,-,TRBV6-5,TGTGCCAGCAGACGCTCAGGGTTGTCTCCTGGAAAACTGTTTTTT,CASRRSGLSPGKLFF
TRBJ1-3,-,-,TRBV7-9,TGTGCCAGCACCCACCCCGGTTTTGGAAACACCATATATTTT,CASTHPGFGNTIYF
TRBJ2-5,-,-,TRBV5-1,TGCGCCAGCAGCCAAGGGATGGCGGAGACCCAGTACTTC,CASSQGMAETQYF
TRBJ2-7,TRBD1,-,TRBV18,TGTGCCAGCTCACCGGGGACAGGGGGCGACGAGCAGTACTTC,CASSPGTGGDEQYF
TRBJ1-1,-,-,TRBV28,TGTGCCAGCAGTTTACAGGGGTCGAACACTGAAGCTTTCTTT,CASSLQGSNTEAFF
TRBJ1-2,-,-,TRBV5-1,TGCGCCAGCAGGGTTGGTGATGGGTCGCGAAATGGCTACACCTTC,CASRVGDGSRNGYTF
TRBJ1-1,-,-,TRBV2,TGTGCCAGCAGTGAGTCAGAGGTAAGAACTGAAGCTTTCTTT,CASSESEVRTEAFF
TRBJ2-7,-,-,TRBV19,TGTGCCAGCCGACAGGATCGCGAGCAGTACTTC,CASRQDREQYF
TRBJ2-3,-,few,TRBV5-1,TGCGCCAGCAGCCTAGGGACTAGCACAGATACGCAGTATTTT,CASSLGTSTDTQYF
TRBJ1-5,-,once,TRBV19,TGTGCCAGTAGTATGAGTGGAGGGAATAGCAATCAGCCCCAGCATTTT,CASSMSGGNSNQPQHF
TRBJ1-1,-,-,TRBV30,TGTGCCTGGAGCATGGACAGTAGGAACACTGAAGCTTTCTTT,CAWSMDSRNTEAFF
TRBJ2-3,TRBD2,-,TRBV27,TGTGCCAGCAGTTTGGCAAGCGGGAGGGTCACAGATACGCAGTATTTT,CASSLASGRVTDTQYF
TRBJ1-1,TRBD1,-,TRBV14,TGTGCCAGCAGCCTTATGACCCCGGGACAGGGGGCCGAGAACACTGAAGCTTTCTTT,CASSLMTPGQGAENTEAFF
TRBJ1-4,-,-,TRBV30,TGTGCCTGGAGTCTCAATGGCGGGGAAAAACTGTTTTTT,CAWSLNGGEKLFF
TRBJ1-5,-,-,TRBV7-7,TGTGCTAGCAGCTTAGCAGTGCGGAAAAGCAATCAGCCCCAGCATTTT,CASSLAVRKSNQPQHF
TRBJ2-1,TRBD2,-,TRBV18,TGTGCCAGCTCGGGACTAGCGGGTCAAGATGAGCAGTTCTTC,CASSGLAGQDEQFF
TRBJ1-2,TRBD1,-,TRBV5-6,TGTGCCAGCAGCCTGCTACAGGGGGCGACTCGGGGCTACACCTTC,CASSLLQGATRGYTF
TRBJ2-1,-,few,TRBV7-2,TGTGCCAGCACCTCCTCGAGTGAGCAGTTCTTC,CASTSSSEQFF
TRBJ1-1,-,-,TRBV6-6,TGTGCCACCAGGCGGGGGGCTAGTGGTGAAGCTTTCTTT,CATRRGASGEAFF
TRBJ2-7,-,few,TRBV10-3,TGTGCCATCGCGGTAGGTGGAAAAACCTACGAGCAGTACTTC,CAIAVGGKTYEQYF
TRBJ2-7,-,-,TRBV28,TGTGCCAGCAGTTTATCGGGGATAGGGGTTGCCTACGAGCAGTACTTC,CASSLSGIGVAYEQYF
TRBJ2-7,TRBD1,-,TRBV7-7,TGTGCTAGCAGCTTAGAGGTCACCGGCAGGGGGCAAGGCGAGCAGTACTTC,CASSLEVTGRGQGEQYF
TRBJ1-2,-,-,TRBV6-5,TGTGCCAGCAGTTACTCATCAGCCCTCTATGGCTACACCTTC,CASSYSSALYGYTF
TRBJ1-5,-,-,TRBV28,TGTGCCAGCAATAGGGGTGCCCAGCCCCAGCATTTT,CASNRGAQPQHF